These T cell receptor beta chains were read from a single sample in a study of blood T cell repertoires in COVID-19. The repertoire was sequenced with immunoSEQ multiplex PCR; TCRdb's copy has only in-frame clones and lacks some. Among roughly 150,000 clones listed, roughly 93% were seen once. Input material: peripheral blood. The receptors shown here come from a man aged 18 to 35 with acute or convalescent COVID-19. Each CDR3 is given with its conserved first and last residue. D genes are given only for firm matches. Not every row has a clone size; where given, it reads once, few, many or a size class.

clone_size	v_call	j_call	d_call	cdr3_aa	cdr3_nt
NA	TRBV2	TRBJ1-1	TRBD1	CASSGGTGANTEAFF	TGTGCCAGCAGCGGGGGGACAGGGGCCAACACTGAAGCTTTCTTT
NA	TRBV12-3/TRBV12-4	TRBJ2-1	NA	CANSQNFYNEQFF	TGTGCCAATAGCCAGAACTTCTACAATGAGCAGTTCTTC
NA	TRBV6-5	TRBJ1-6	NA	CASSRGQNNSPLHF	TGTGCCAGCAGCCGCGGACAGAACAATTCACCCCTCCACTTT
NA	TRBV6-5	TRBJ2-1	TRBD2	CASNLSGSRNEQFF	TGTGCCAGCAACCTTAGCGGGAGCCGCAATGAGCAGTTCTTC
NA	TRBV23-1	TRBJ1-1	TRBD1	CARFPGTVNEAFF	TGCGCCAGATTCCCCGGGACAGTAAATGAAGCTTTCTTT
NA	TRBV6-1	TRBJ1-5	NA	CASSEAFRQPQHF	TGTGCCAGCAGTGAGGCCTTCAGGCAGCCCCAGCATTTT
NA	TRBV9	TRBJ2-7	NA	CASSVDGKGFPYEQYF	TGTGCCAGCAGCGTAGACGGGAAGGGATTCCCCTACGAGCAGTACTTC
NA	TRBV14	TRBJ2-2	TRBD2	CASSHRLAASTGELFF	TGTGCCAGCAGCCATCGACTAGCGGCGAGCACCGGGGAGCTGTTTTTT
NA	TRBV15	TRBJ2-7	NA	CATSRQAKYEQYF	TGTGCCACCAGCAGGCAGGCCAAGTACGAGCAGTACTTC
NA	TRBV5-5	TRBJ1-2	NA	CASSPRTQENKDGYTF	TGTGCCAGCAGCCCACGGACTCAAGAGAACAAGGATGGCTACACCTTC
NA	TRBV7-6	TRBJ1-4	TRBD1	CASHRTGDPNEKLFF	TGTGCCAGCCATAGAACAGGGGACCCTAATGAAAAACTGTTTTTT
NA	TRBV9	TRBJ2-1	TRBD1	CASNGGRGLTEQFF	TGTGCCAGCAATGGGGGCAGGGGGCTTACTGAGCAGTTCTTC
NA	TRBV10-1	TRBJ1-1	NA	CASSDVRNGDTEAFF	TGCGCCAGCAGTGATGTTAGGAACGGGGACACTGAAGCTTTCTTT
NA	TRBV2	TRBJ2-3	NA	CASKTSTDTQYF	TGTGCCAGCAAGACTAGCACAGATACGCAGTATTTT
NA	TRBV6-2/TRBV6-3	TRBJ1-4	NA	CASSYSGGFTNEKLFF	TGTGCCAGCAGTTACTCGGGGGGATTCACTAATGAAAAACTGTTTTTT
NA	TRBV19	TRBJ1-1	NA	CASSIDALTGEAFF	TGTGCCAGTAGTATAGATGCTCTAACAGGTGAAGCTTTCTTT
NA	TRBV19	TRBJ1-5	TRBD1	CASRDRGNQPQHF	TGTGCCAGTAGGGACAGGGGCAATCAGCCCCAGCATTTT
NA	TRBV27	TRBJ2-3	NA	CASSLGATPYTDTQYF	TGTGCCAGCAGTTTGGGGGCTACCCCTTACACAGATACGCAGTATTTT
NA	TRBV5-1	TRBJ2-1	NA	CASSSGSIVVDEQFF	TGCGCCAGCAGCTCTGGGAGTATAGTGGTGGATGAGCAGTTCTTC
NA	TRBV6-5	TRBJ1-1	NA	CASSLDHPGEAFF	TGTGCCAGCAGTCTCGATCACCCGGGTGAAGCTTTCTTT
NA	TRBV4-2	TRBJ1-1	NA	CASSQDFRGNTEAFF	TGTGCCAGCAGCCAAGATTTCAGGGGGAACACTGAAGCTTTCTTT
NA	TRBV12-3/TRBV12-4	TRBJ1-1	NA	CASRAERVAFF	TGTGCCAGCAGAGCCGAAAGAGTAGCTTTCTTT
few	TRBV9	TRBJ1-2	TRBD1	CASSVDPTGGALSGYTF	TGTGCCAGCAGCGTAGATCCGACAGGGGGCGCTTTGAGTGGCTACACCTTC
NA	TRBV28	TRBJ1-5	NA	CASSLGGLYSNQPQHF	TGTGCCAGCAGTTTGGGGGGTCTTTATAGCAATCAGCCCCAGCATTTT
NA	TRBV9	TRBJ1-1	NA	CASSVYEVHTEAFF	TGTGCCAGCAGCGTATACGAGGTACACACTGAAGCTTTCTTT
NA	TRBV5-1	TRBJ2-2	TRBD1	CASSPEGTGNTGELFF	TGCGCCAGCAGCCCGGAAGGGACAGGGAACACCGGGGAGCTGTTTTTT
few	TRBV20-1	TRBJ2-1	TRBD2	CSASRLAGGLGNEQFF	TGCAGTGCTAGTCGCCTAGCGGGAGGACTCGGGAATGAGCAGTTCTTC
few	TRBV30	TRBJ1-1	TRBD1	CAKEGQKNTEAFF	TGTGCCAAGGAGGGACAGAAGAACACTGAAGCTTTCTTT
NA	TRBV30	TRBJ1-5	TRBD1	CAWGADRDSNQPQHF	TGTGCCTGGGGAGCCGACAGGGATAGCAATCAGCCCCAGCATTTT
NA	TRBV2	TRBJ2-1	NA	CASSALASYNEQFF	TGTGCCAGCAGTGCCCTAGCTTCCTACAATGAGCAGTTCTTC
NA	TRBV7-9	TRBJ2-1	TRBD2	CASSLLLTSGGYSYNEQFF	TGTGCCAGCAGCTTATTATTGACTAGCGGGGGGTACTCCTACAATGAGCAGTTCTTC
NA	TRBV27	TRBJ2-7	TRBD1	CASSLFGQGADEQYF	TGTGCCAGCAGTTTATTTGGACAGGGCGCGGACGAGCAGTACTTC
NA	TRBV3-1/TRBV3-2	TRBJ1-1	NA	CASSQDPSESLNTEAFF	TGTGCCAGCAGCCAAGACCCCTCCGAGTCGTTGAACACTGAAGCTTTCTTT
once	TRBV5-1	TRBJ2-3	TRBD2	CASSSGLAGGTDTQYF	TGCGCCAGCAGCTCCGGACTAGCGGGGGGCACAGATACGCAGTATTTT
NA	TRBV4-2	TRBJ1-5	TRBD1	CASSQGGFGQGSNQPQHF	TGTGCCAGCAGCCAAGGGGGTTTTGGACAGGGTAGCAATCAGCCCCAGCATTTT
NA	TRBV29-1	TRBJ2-2	TRBD2	CSVAPTRLADTGELFF	TGCAGCGTTGCCCCAACCCGACTAGCGGATACCGGGGAGCTGTTTTTT
NA	TRBV6-5	TRBJ1-3	TRBD1	CASRSTGAGNTIYF	TGTGCCAGCAGGTCCACAGGGGCTGGAAACACCATATATTTT
once	TRBV2	TRBJ2-3	NA	CASTPGLSTDTQYF	TGTGCCAGCACGCCGGGACTTAGCACAGATACGCAGTATTTT
NA	TRBV7-2	TRBJ2-6	NA	CARSPVQGVFSGANVLTF	TGTGCCAGGAGCCCCGTTCAAGGGGTTTTCTCTGGGGCCAACGTCCTGACTTTC
NA	TRBV27	TRBJ2-7	TRBD1	CASSWTGGNNEQYF	TGTGCCAGCAGTTGGACAGGGGGCAACAACGAGCAGTACTTC
NA	TRBV25-1	TRBJ1-1	NA	CASSESSQGKTEAFF	TGTGCCAGCAGTGAATCGTCTCAGGGTAAGACTGAAGCTTTCTTT
NA	TRBV6-1	TRBJ2-7	NA	CASSEARRQIAIDTYEQYF	TGTGCCAGCAGTGAAGCGAGGAGACAGATAGCCATAGACACCTACGAGCAGTACTTC
NA	TRBV30	TRBJ2-1	TRBD2	CAWSVPSGGATGEQFF	TGTGCCTGGAGTGTGCCTAGCGGGGGGGCGACGGGTGAGCAGTTCTTC